This is a list of T cell receptor beta chains from one sample in a study of stem cell transplantation in POMP-related autoinflammatory disease. This table comes from immunoSEQ multiplex PCR, and its TCRdb copy is limited to in-frame clones, with some not included. The profile shows approximately 65,000 clones, approximately 91% of them singletons. Here the sequenced sample was CD4+ T cells from PBMCs, taken after stem cell transplantation. The receptor source for this set is a human patient with POMP-related autoinflammation and immune dysregulation (PRAID). The T cells may partly be graft donor cells. Both conserved end residues are part of each CDR3. Fields, in order: J gene, clone size, D gene, V gene, CDR3 protein, CDR3 DNA. D genes are given only for firm matches. Some rows mark clone size as missing; the rest say once, few, many or name a class of expanded clone.

>TRBJ1-1|.|.|TRBV28
CASSLYQTNTEAFF
TGTGCCAGCAGTTTATACCAGACGAACACTGAAGCTTTCTTT
>TRBJ1-5|.|.|TRBV10-2
CARIGEVGNQPQHF
TGCGCCAGAATCGGGGAGGTGGGCAATCAGCCCCAGCATTTT
>TRBJ1-3|.|.|TRBV11-2
CASSLEGISGNTIYF
TGTGCCAGCAGCTTAGAAGGGATCTCTGGAAACACCATATATTTT
>TRBJ2-1|.|TRBD2|TRBV6-2/TRBV6-3
CASSPLADRYNEQFF
TGTGCCAGCAGTCCACTAGCGGACCGCTACAATGAGCAGTTCTTC
>TRBJ1-5|.|.|TRBV25-1
CASRQDFGQPQHF
TGTGCCAGCCGACAGGACTTCGGTCAGCCCCAGCATTTT
>TRBJ2-3|.|.|TRBV7-9
CASSLGADTQYF
TGTGCCAGCAGCTTAGGGGCAGATACGCAGTATTTT
>TRBJ1-2|.|TRBD1|TRBV2
CASSEEQGEGYGYTF
TGTGCCAGCAGTGAAGAGCAGGGGGAGGGCTATGGCTACACCTTC
>TRBJ2-1|.|TRBD2|TRBV19
CASRDLAGGINEQFF
TGTGCCAGTAGGGATTTAGCGGGGGGAATAAATGAGCAGTTCTTC
>TRBJ2-5|.|TRBD2|TRBV5-1
CASSWRGEETQYF
TGCGCCAGCAGCTGGCGGGGGGAAGAGACCCAGTACTTC
>TRBJ1-2|once|.|TRBV19
CASSTQVLGYTF
TGTGCCAGTAGTACACAGGTGCTCGGCTACACCTTC
>TRBJ2-1|.|.|TRBV29-1
CSVDRGHGNEQFF
TGCAGCGTTGATAGGGGCCACGGGAATGAGCAGTTCTTC
>TRBJ1-5|.|.|TRBV6-5
CASSYSHRNQPQHF
TGTGCCAGCAGTTATTCACACCGCAATCAGCCCCAGCATTTT
>TRBJ2-7|.|TRBD2|TRBV19
CASSWGGRPSYEQYF
TGTGCCAGTAGTTGGGGCGGGAGGCCCTCCTACGAGCAGTACTTC
>TRBJ2-1|.|.|TRBV7-9
CASSLALYNEQFF
TGTGCCAGCAGCTTAGCGCTCTACAATGAGCAGTTCTTC
>TRBJ2-2|.|TRBD2|TRBV4-1
CASSLRTSGAGELFF
TGCGCCAGCAGCCTCCGGACTAGCGGGGCCGGGGAGCTGTTTTTT
>TRBJ2-3|.|.|TRBV9
CASSVASVVGDTQYF
TGTGCCAGCAGCGTAGCTAGCGTGGTTGGAGATACGCAGTATTTT
>TRBJ2-3|.|TRBD2|TRBV2
CASSPYRGGAGTQYF
TGTGCCAGCAGCCCCTACCGGGGGGGCGCAGGGACGCAGTATTTT
>TRBJ1-5|once|TRBD1|TRBV6-5
CASSSRQGSRQPQHF
TGTGCCAGCAGTTCTCGACAGGGGTCGAGGCAGCCCCAGCATTTT
>TRBJ2-5|once|.|TRBV12-3/TRBV12-4
CASSLGGKETQYF
TGTGCCAGCAGTTTAGGAGGGAAGGAGACCCAGTACTTC
>TRBJ1-5|.|.|TRBV5-6
CASSLDRNQPQHF
TGTGCCAGCAGCTTGGACAGAAATCAGCCCCAGCATTTT
>TRBJ1-1|.|.|TRBV2
CASTNRVNTEAFF
TGTGCCAGCACCAACAGGGTGAACACTGAAGCTTTCTTT
>TRBJ2-1|once|TRBD2|TRBV28
CASSLSPGLNKFF
TGTGCCAGCAGTTTATCCCCGGGACTAAACAAGTTCTTC
>TRBJ2-1|.|TRBD2|TRBV6-2/TRBV6-3
CASSYLSPGRDYNEQFF
TGTGCCAGCAGTTACCTGAGTCCCGGGAGGGACTACAATGAGCAGTTCTTC
>TRBJ2-5|.|.|TRBV2
CASSPQWPETQYF
TGTGCCAGCAGTCCCCAATGGCCAGAGACCCAGTACTTC
>TRBJ2-1|.|TRBD2|TRBV3-1/TRBV3-2
CASSQAVGLAGIGEQFF
TGTGCCAGCAGCCAAGCGGTGGGACTAGCGGGAATCGGGGAGCAGTTCTTC
>TRBJ2-5|.|.|TRBV20-1
CSAGETQYF
TGCAGTGCCGGGGAGACCCAGTACTTC
>TRBJ2-2|.|TRBD1|TRBV2
CASSKDRGSTGELFF
TGTGCCAGCAGTAAGGACAGGGGTAGCACCGGGGAGCTGTTTTTT
>TRBJ1-1|once|.|TRBV28
CASSLIKNTEAFF
TGTGCCAGCAGTTTAATAAAGAACACTGAAGCTTTCTTT
>TRBJ2-3|.|.|TRBV10-2
CASSVVADTQYF
TGCGCCAGCAGTGTTGTGGCAGATACGCAGTATTTT
>TRBJ2-5|.|.|TRBV20-1
CSARDGRIQYF
TGCAGTGCTAGAGATGGGAGAATCCAGTACTTC
>TRBJ2-3|.|.|TRBV4-2
CASSQESSLPDTQYF
TGTGCCAGCAGCCAAGAGAGTAGTCTCCCAGATACGCAGTATTTT
>TRBJ1-4|.|TRBD1|TRBV28
CASSLSYNRGPYTSTNEKLFF
TGTGCCAGCAGTTTATCCTATAACAGGGGCCCCTATACCTCAACTAATGAAAAACTGTTTTTT
>TRBJ2-3|.|.|TRBV30
CAWSVTGPDTQYF
TGTGCCTGGAGTGTTACAGGGCCAGATACGCAGTATTTT
>TRBJ2-7|.|.|TRBV5-4
CASSLFGAYEQYF
TGTGCCAGCAGCTTGTTCGGGGCCTACGAGCAGTACTTC
>TRBJ2-7|few|TRBD2|TRBV19
CASSIGGTRQQYF
TGTGCCAGTAGTATAGGAGGGACTAGGCAACAGTACTTC
>TRBJ2-7|once|.|TRBV7-2
CASSLALGEQYF
TGTGCCAGCAGCTTAGCGCTTGGCGAGCAGTACTTC
>TRBJ1-2|.|TRBD1|TRBV18
CASSPPSTGGGYTF
TGTGCCAGCTCACCACCGTCTACAGGGGGAGGCTACACCTTC
>TRBJ2-1|.|TRBD2|TRBV2
CASKREGYNEQFF
TGTGCCAGCAAGCGGGAGGGGTACAATGAGCAGTTCTTC
>TRBJ1-5|few|.|TRBV10-1
CASSDSHQPQHF
TGCGCCAGCAGTGACAGTCATCAGCCCCAGCATTTT
>TRBJ1-5|.|TRBD1|TRBV6-5
CASSRRDRDRQPQHF
TGTGCCAGCAGCCGCCGGGACAGGGATCGTCAGCCCCAGCATTTT
>TRBJ2-1|.|.|TRBV21-1
CASSKVPASDNEQFF
TGTGCCAGCAGCAAAGTACCGGCTAGCGACAATGAGCAGTTCTTC
>TRBJ1-5|.|TRBD1|TRBV5-8
CASSLFGTGEHQPQHF
TGTGCCAGCAGCCTGTTCGGGACAGGGGAGCATCAGCCCCAGCATTTT
>TRBJ1-5|.|.|TRBV6-4
CASSEELNQPQHF
TGTGCCAGCAGCGAGGAGTTGAATCAGCCCCAGCATTTT
>TRBJ2-5|once|.|TRBV7-9
CASSPQGRPETQYF
TGTGCCAGCAGCCCGCAGGGACGACCGGAGACCCAGTACTTC
>TRBJ1-1|.|.|TRBV19
CASTSINTEAFF
TGTGCCAGTACCTCAATTAACACTGAAGCTTTCTTT
>TRBJ1-4|.|TRBD1|TRBV4-1
CASSQGQGVVKLFF
TGCGCCAGCAGCCAAGGACAGGGAGTTGTAAAACTGTTTTTT
>TRBJ2-1|.|.|TRBV6-5
CASSYSGGPPYNEQFF
TGTGCCAGCAGTTACTCGGGGGGCCCCCCCTACAATGAGCAGTTCTTC
>TRBJ2-2|.|.|TRBV7-7
CASSPGTLAGGELFF
TGTGCCAGCAGCCCGGGGACCTTGGCCGGCGGGGAGCTGTTTTTT
>TRBJ2-7|.|TRBD2|TRBV28
CASSPPLAGDRRSSYEQYF
TGTGCCAGCAGTCCGCCCCTAGCGGGGGATCGTAGGAGCTCCTACGAGCAGTACTTC
>TRBJ2-1|.|TRBD2|TRBV5-1
CASGREGQWEQFF
TGCGCCAGCGGGCGGGAGGGCCAATGGGAGCAGTTCTTC
>TRBJ1-4|.|TRBD1|TRBV3-1/TRBV3-2
CASSGTGGKTNEKLFF
TGTGCCAGCAGCGGGACAGGGGGGAAGACTAATGAAAAACTGTTTTTT
>TRBJ1-1|.|.|TRBV5-1
CASSLVGRSRTEAFF
TGCGCCAGCAGCTTGGTTGGCAGATCGAGGACTGAAGCTTTCTTT
>TRBJ1-5|.|.|TRBV4-2
CASSQEAQSNQPQHF
TGTGCCAGCAGCCAAGAAGCGCAGAGCAATCAGCCCCAGCATTTT
>TRBJ2-2|few|.|TRBV7-9
CASSPQGPGELFF
TGTGCCAGCAGCCCCCAGGGACCCGGGGAGCTGTTTTTT
>TRBJ2-3|.|TRBD2|TRBV5-1
CASSLRPGGAADTQYF
TGCGCCAGCAGCTTGCGACCGGGAGGGGCTGCAGATACGCAGTATTTT